The rows below give T cell receptor beta chains drawn from one sample of a study of identical twins. One entry per CDR3 protein, called by TCRdb with MiXCR from the 5' RACE reads. This sample carries 400,000 to 550,000 distinct CDR3 sequences, about 24% of them seen once, and the ten largest clones take approximately 2.9%. These data were also reused for a study on T cells expressing NK-cell markers.

Sequencing was performed on CD4+ T cells sorted from blood. All receptors derive from a woman younger than 35 in good health. The CDR3 runs from the conserved cysteine through the conserved F or W. D genes are given only for firm matches. Some rows mark clone size as missing; the rest say once, few, many or name a class of expanded clone.

J gene: TRBJ1-5
V gene: TRBV12-3/TRBV12-4
clone size: many
CDR3 length: 12
D gene: .
CDR3 protein: CATSGRNQPQHF
CDR3 DNA: TGTGCCACCTCAGGGCGCAATCAGCCCCAGCATTTT

J gene: TRBJ2-3
V gene: TRBV4-1
clone size: few
CDR3 length: 17
D gene: .
CDR3 protein: CASSRTFGTTLSDTQYF
CDR3 DNA: TGCGCCAGCAGCCGCACATTCGGGACAACGCTTTCAGATACGCAGTATTTT

J gene: TRBJ2-3
V gene: TRBV6-1
clone size: few
CDR3 length: 19
D gene: TRBD2
CDR3 protein: CASSGRLAGSPDERDTQYF
CDR3 DNA: TGTGCCAGCAGTGGGCGACTAGCGGGAAGTCCCGACGAACGAGATACGCAGTATTTT

J gene: TRBJ1-1
V gene: TRBV5-1
clone size: few
CDR3 length: 14
D gene: .
CDR3 protein: CASSPGWTVSEAFF
CDR3 DNA: TGCGCCAGCAGCCCCGGGTGGACAGTCTCTGAAGCTTTCTTT

J gene: TRBJ2-5
V gene: TRBV10-3
clone size: .
CDR3 length: 14
D gene: TRBD1
CDR3 protein: CAISRDRVWETQYF
CDR3 DNA: TGTGCCATCAGCCGGGACAGGGTGTGGGAGACCCAGTACTTC

J gene: TRBJ1-5
V gene: TRBV29-1
clone size: .
CDR3 length: 14
D gene: .
CDR3 protein: CSVQGLEGNQPQHF
CDR3 DNA: TGCAGCGTGCAGGGGTTGGAAGGCAATCAGCCCCAGCATTTT

J gene: TRBJ2-1
V gene: TRBV2
clone size: few
CDR3 length: 13
D gene: .
CDR3 protein: CASSVGTYNEQFF
CDR3 DNA: TGTGCCAGCAGTGTTGGGACCTACAATGAGCAGTTCTTC

J gene: TRBJ2-1
V gene: TRBV19
clone size: .
CDR3 length: 16
D gene: .
CDR3 protein: CASSTVVGQGGDEQFF
CDR3 DNA: TGTGCCAGTAGTACTGTGGTTGGGCAGGGAGGCGATGAGCAGTTCTTC

J gene: TRBJ2-3
V gene: TRBV12-3/TRBV12-4
clone size: many
CDR3 length: 12
D gene: .
CDR3 protein: CASGPPTDTQYF
CDR3 DNA: TGTGCCAGCGGGCCTCCCACAGATACGCAGTATTTT

J gene: TRBJ2-5
V gene: TRBV5-5
clone size: few
CDR3 length: 14
D gene: .
CDR3 protein: CASSFGLSQETQYF
CDR3 DNA: TGTGCCAGCAGCTTTGGACTTTCACAAGAGACCCAGTACTTC

J gene: TRBJ1-1
V gene: TRBV27
clone size: .
CDR3 length: 15
D gene: .
CDR3 protein: CASHDLGRAFTEAFF
CDR3 DNA: TGTGCCAGCCATGATTTGGGCAGGGCGTTCACTGAAGCTTTCTTT

J gene: TRBJ2-3
V gene: TRBV20-1
clone size: .
CDR3 length: 12
D gene: .
CDR3 protein: CSAPRGPNTQYF
CDR3 DNA: TGCAGTGCCCCCAGGGGCCCCAATACGCAGTATTTT

J gene: TRBJ2-7
V gene: TRBV10-3
clone size: once
CDR3 length: 12
D gene: .
CDR3 protein: CAIKSDLYEQYF
CDR3 DNA: TGTGCCATCAAATCGGATCTCTACGAGCAGTACTTC

J gene: TRBJ2-3
V gene: TRBV11-1
clone size: .
CDR3 length: 18
D gene: .
CDR3 protein: CASSLAVDWEQSTDTQYF
CDR3 DNA: TGTGCCAGCAGCTTAGCGGTTGATTGGGAGCAGAGCACAGATACGCAGTATTTT

J gene: TRBJ1-5
V gene: TRBV19
clone size: .
CDR3 length: 17
D gene: .
CDR3 protein: CASNPWGDVGGRQPQHF
CDR3 DNA: TGTGCCAGTAACCCATGGGGGGACGTCGGGGGTCGTCAGCCCCAGCATTTT

J gene: TRBJ2-1
V gene: TRBV5-1
clone size: .
CDR3 length: 13
D gene: TRBD1
CDR3 protein: CASTGDLYNEQFF
CDR3 DNA: TGCGCATCGACAGGGGACCTCTACAATGAGCAGTTCTTC

J gene: TRBJ2-6
V gene: TRBV5-1
clone size: .
CDR3 length: 16
D gene: .
CDR3 protein: CASSLEAVTGANVLTF
CDR3 DNA: TGCGCCAGCAGCTTGGAGGCAGTAACTGGGGCCAACGTCCTGACTTTC

J gene: TRBJ2-1
V gene: TRBV7-2
clone size: few
CDR3 length: 16
D gene: .
CDR3 protein: CASSIKGTGTYNEQFF
CDR3 DNA: TGTGCCAGCAGTATAAAGGGGACTGGAACCTACAATGAGCAGTTCTTC

J gene: TRBJ1-1
V gene: TRBV4-3
clone size: few
CDR3 length: 14
D gene: .
CDR3 protein: CASSQVGSNTEAFF
CDR3 DNA: TGCGCCAGCAGCCAAGTCGGAAGTAACACTGAAGCTTTCTTT

J gene: TRBJ2-7
V gene: TRBV2
clone size: once
CDR3 length: 13
D gene: .
CDR3 protein: CASSVGGGYEQYF
CDR3 DNA: TGTGCCAGCAGTGTTGGGGGCGGCTACGAGCAGTACTTC

J gene: TRBJ1-1
V gene: TRBV6-2/TRBV6-3
clone size: .
CDR3 length: 12
D gene: TRBD1
CDR3 protein: CASSDRGGGAFF
CDR3 DNA: TGTGCCAGCAGTGACAGGGGCGGGGGAGCTTTCTTT

J gene: TRBJ2-5
V gene: TRBV5-1
clone size: .
CDR3 length: 15
D gene: .
CDR3 protein: CASSPGRDYQETQYF
CDR3 DNA: TGCGCCAGCAGCCCCGGCAGGGACTACCAAGAGACCCAGTACTTC

J gene: TRBJ2-5
V gene: TRBV12-3/TRBV12-4
clone size: .
CDR3 length: 13
D gene: .
CDR3 protein: CASSHRVEETQYF
CDR3 DNA: TGTGCCAGTTCCCACAGGGTGGAAGAGACCCAGTACTTC

J gene: TRBJ1-1
V gene: TRBV12-5
clone size: .
CDR3 length: 16
D gene: .
CDR3 protein: CASGLRRGERNTEAFF
CDR3 DNA: TGTGCTAGTGGTTTGAGGAGGGGAGAGAGGAACACTGAAGCTTTCTTT

J gene: TRBJ1-1
V gene: TRBV4-2
clone size: .
CDR3 length: 16
D gene: .
CDR3 protein: CASSQDPIAPNTEAFF
CDR3 DNA: TGTGCCAGCAGCCAAGATCCGATAGCTCCGAACACTGAAGCTTTCTTT

J gene: TRBJ2-3
V gene: TRBV10-3
clone size: .
CDR3 length: 16
D gene: .
CDR3 protein: CAITAGESTSTDTQYF
CDR3 DNA: TGTGCCATCACAGCGGGCGAGTCAACTAGCACAGATACGCAGTATTTT

J gene: TRBJ2-3
V gene: TRBV7-8
clone size: .
CDR3 length: 16
D gene: .
CDR3 protein: CASSYTRGRSTDTQYF
CDR3 DNA: TGTGCCAGCAGCTATACGAGGGGCCGTAGCACAGATACGCAGTATTTT

J gene: TRBJ1-2
V gene: TRBV9
clone size: .
CDR3 length: 13
D gene: .
CDR3 protein: CASSPRTGVDYTF
CDR3 DNA: TGTGCCAGCAGCCCCAGGACCGGGGTCGACTACACCTTC

J gene: TRBJ2-1
V gene: TRBV7-9
clone size: few
CDR3 length: 16
D gene: TRBD2
CDR3 protein: CASSPTPSSGTHEQFF
CDR3 DNA: TGTGCCAGCAGCCCCACCCCTTCAAGCGGGACCCATGAGCAGTTCTTC

J gene: TRBJ1-4
V gene: TRBV20-1
clone size: .
CDR3 length: 12
D gene: .
CDR3 protein: CSATLAGRKLFF
CDR3 DNA: TGCAGTGCCACCCTAGCGGGCAGGAAACTGTTTTTT

J gene: TRBJ2-3
V gene: TRBV4-3
clone size: few
CDR3 length: 14
D gene: .
CDR3 protein: CASSQGSGTDTQYF
CDR3 DNA: TGCGCCAGCAGCCAAGGGTCAGGCACAGATACGCAGTATTTT

J gene: TRBJ1-2
V gene: TRBV5-1
clone size: .
CDR3 length: 16
D gene: TRBD1
CDR3 protein: CASSSDPGQGANGYTF
CDR3 DNA: TGCGCCAGCAGCTCAGATCCGGGACAGGGGGCCAATGGCTACACCTTC

J gene: TRBJ2-1
V gene: TRBV27
clone size: .
CDR3 length: 12
D gene: .
CDR3 protein: CASTREGGEQFF
CDR3 DNA: TGTGCCAGCACTAGAGAGGGGGGTGAGCAGTTCTTC

J gene: TRBJ1-1
V gene: TRBV12-3/TRBV12-4
clone size: few
CDR3 length: 14
D gene: TRBD1
CDR3 protein: CASSLQRSSGGAFF
CDR3 DNA: TGTGCCAGCAGTTTACAGCGCTCGTCAGGGGGAGCTTTCTTT

J gene: TRBJ2-1
V gene: TRBV5-1
clone size: .
CDR3 length: 14
D gene: .
CDR3 protein: CASSLGTPDNEQFF
CDR3 DNA: TGCGCCAGCAGCTTGGGGACCCCCGACAATGAGCAGTTCTTC

J gene: TRBJ1-1
V gene: TRBV6-1
clone size: .
CDR3 length: 13
D gene: .
CDR3 protein: CASQRDTYAEAFF
CDR3 DNA: TGTGCCAGTCAGAGGGACACCTACGCTGAAGCTTTCTTT

J gene: TRBJ2-3
V gene: TRBV4-3
clone size: .
CDR3 length: 16
D gene: TRBD2
CDR3 protein: CASSQEGGLAADTQYF
CDR3 DNA: TGCGCCAGCAGCCAAGAGGGGGGACTAGCTGCAGATACGCAGTATTTT

J gene: TRBJ2-4
V gene: TRBV6-2/TRBV6-3
clone size: .
CDR3 length: 13
D gene: .
CDR3 protein: CASSGTSKNIQYF
CDR3 DNA: TGTGCCAGCAGTGGGACCTCCAAAAACATTCAGTACTTC

J gene: TRBJ2-5
V gene: TRBV19
clone size: .
CDR3 length: 18
D gene: TRBD2
CDR3 protein: CASSIWLAGVTDQETQYF
CDR3 DNA: TGTGCCAGTAGTATTTGGTTAGCGGGAGTAACGGACCAAGAGACCCAGTACTTC

J gene: TRBJ2-7
V gene: TRBV12-3/TRBV12-4
clone size: few
CDR3 length: 12
D gene: .
CDR3 protein: CASSFHQYEQYF
CDR3 DNA: TGTGCCAGCAGTTTCCACCAATACGAGCAGTACTTC

J gene: TRBJ2-6
V gene: TRBV9
clone size: many
CDR3 length: 16
D gene: .
CDR3 protein: CASSTRQVSGANVLTF
CDR3 DNA: TGTGCCAGCAGCACCCGACAGGTCTCTGGGGCCAACGTCCTGACTTTC

J gene: TRBJ2-1
V gene: TRBV19
clone size: .
CDR3 length: 15
D gene: TRBD2
CDR3 protein: CASSTPGTSNHEQFF
CDR3 DNA: TGTGCCAGTAGCACCCCTGGGACTAGCAATCATGAGCAGTTCTTC

J gene: TRBJ1-1
V gene: TRBV2
clone size: .
CDR3 length: 13
D gene: .
CDR3 protein: CASSEGRAIEAFF
CDR3 DNA: TGTGCCAGCAGTGAGGGTAGGGCTATTGAAGCTTTCTTT

J gene: TRBJ2-1
V gene: TRBV5-1
clone size: many
CDR3 length: 12
D gene: .
CDR3 protein: CASSLAGNEQFF
CDR3 DNA: TGCGCCAGCAGCTTGGCCGGGAATGAGCAGTTCTTC

J gene: TRBJ1-2
V gene: TRBV6-1
clone size: .
CDR3 length: 13
D gene: .
CDR3 protein: CASSLRGSYGYTF
CDR3 DNA: TGTGCCAGCAGCTTGAGGGGTAGCTATGGCTACACCTTC

J gene: TRBJ2-4
V gene: TRBV20-1
clone size: many
CDR3 length: 15
D gene: TRBD2
CDR3 protein: CSARDPRGGKNIQYF
CDR3 DNA: TGCAGTGCTAGAGATCCGCGGGGGGGCAAAAACATTCAGTACTTC

J gene: TRBJ2-1
V gene: TRBV24-1
clone size: .
CDR3 length: 14
D gene: .
CDR3 protein: CATSDPSTSASQFF
CDR3 DNA: TGTGCCACCAGTGACCCCTCAACGTCCGCTAGTCAGTTCTTC

J gene: TRBJ2-2
V gene: TRBV14
clone size: few
CDR3 length: 14
D gene: .
CDR3 protein: CASSPMGETGELFF
CDR3 DNA: TGTGCCAGCAGCCCGATGGGGGAAACCGGGGAGCTGTTTTTT

J gene: TRBJ1-2
V gene: TRBV5-1
clone size: many
CDR3 length: 13
D gene: TRBD1
CDR3 protein: CASSRGMDYGYTF
CDR3 DNA: TGCGCCAGCTCCAGGGGGATGGACTATGGCTACACCTTC